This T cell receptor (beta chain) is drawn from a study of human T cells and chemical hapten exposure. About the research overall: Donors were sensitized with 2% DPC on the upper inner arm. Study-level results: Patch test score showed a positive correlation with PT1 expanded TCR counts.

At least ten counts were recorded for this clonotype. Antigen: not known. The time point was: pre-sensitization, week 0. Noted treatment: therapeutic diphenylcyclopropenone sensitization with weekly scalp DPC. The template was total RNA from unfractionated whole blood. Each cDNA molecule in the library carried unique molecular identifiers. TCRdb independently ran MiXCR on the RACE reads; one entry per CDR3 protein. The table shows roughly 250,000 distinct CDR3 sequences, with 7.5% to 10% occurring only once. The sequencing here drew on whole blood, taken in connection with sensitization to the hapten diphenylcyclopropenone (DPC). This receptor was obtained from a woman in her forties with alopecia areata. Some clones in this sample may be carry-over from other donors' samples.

The CDR3 is CASSERDGTEAFF. Here the CDR3 DNA reads TGTGCCAGCAGCGAAAGGGATGGAACTGAAGCTTTCTTT. V is TRBV7-9 and J is TRBJ1-1; D gene unclear. The ends were cut back, 5 bases at V and 5 bases at J, with 12 bases in the middle. Germline V gene data show CDR1 as SEHNR and CDR2 as FQNEAQ (reference sequence). The CDR3 is 13 amino acids.